This T cell receptor beta chain is from a study of T cells in Graves' hyperthyroidism and ophthalmopathy. At least ten counts were recorded for this clonotype. Regions amplified from RNA transcripts were the TCR beta CDR3 regions. RT-PCR in the first round (using the HTBI primer set) targeted the TCR CDR3. In TCRdb, the multiplex PCR reads were re-called with MiXCR into one record per CDR3 protein. The table shows 600,000 or so distinct CDR3 sequences, with 14% occurring only once. Enrolled ophthalmopathy patients presented with a Clinical Activity Score of at least 3, a NOSPECS grade of at least 4, and disease duration under 3 months. Per the germline V gene, CDR1 is KGHDR and CDR2 is SFDVKD. V was clipped by 4 bases and J by 0 bases; unmatched bases: 3. The CDR3 is 15 amino acids.

Sequences were obtained from blood. The receptor was isolated from a woman younger than 35 with Graves' ophthalmopathy. The chain uses TRBV24-1 and TRBJ1-2; TRBD1 agrees at 8 bases. The CDR3 here is CATSEPGQANYGYTF. The CDR3 DNA reads TGTGCCACCAGTGAACCGGGACAGGCTAACTATGGCTACACCTTC.